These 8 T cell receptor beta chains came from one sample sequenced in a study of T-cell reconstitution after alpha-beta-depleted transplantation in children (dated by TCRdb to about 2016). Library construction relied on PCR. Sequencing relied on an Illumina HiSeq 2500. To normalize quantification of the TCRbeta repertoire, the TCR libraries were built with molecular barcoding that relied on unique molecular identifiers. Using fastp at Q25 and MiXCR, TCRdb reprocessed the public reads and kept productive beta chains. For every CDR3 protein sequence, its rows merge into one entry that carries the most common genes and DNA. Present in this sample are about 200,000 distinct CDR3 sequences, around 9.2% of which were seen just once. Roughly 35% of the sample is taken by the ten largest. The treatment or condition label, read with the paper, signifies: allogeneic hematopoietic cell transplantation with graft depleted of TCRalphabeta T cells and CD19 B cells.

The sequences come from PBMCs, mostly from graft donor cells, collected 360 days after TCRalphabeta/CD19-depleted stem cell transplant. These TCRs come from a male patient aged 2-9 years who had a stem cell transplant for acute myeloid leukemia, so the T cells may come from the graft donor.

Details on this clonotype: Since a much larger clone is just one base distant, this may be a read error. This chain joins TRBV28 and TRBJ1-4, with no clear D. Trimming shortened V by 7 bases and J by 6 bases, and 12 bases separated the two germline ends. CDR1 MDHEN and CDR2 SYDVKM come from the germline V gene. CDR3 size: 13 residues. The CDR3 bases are TGTGCCAGCACGCGGGCACCAGATGAAAAACTGTTTTTT. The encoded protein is CASTRAPDEKLFF. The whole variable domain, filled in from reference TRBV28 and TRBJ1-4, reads DVKVTQSSRYLVKRTGEKVFLECVQDMDHENMFWYRQDPGLGLRLIYFSYDVKMKEKGDIPEGYSVSREKKERFSLILESASTNQTSMYLCASTRAPDEKLFFGSGTQLSVL.

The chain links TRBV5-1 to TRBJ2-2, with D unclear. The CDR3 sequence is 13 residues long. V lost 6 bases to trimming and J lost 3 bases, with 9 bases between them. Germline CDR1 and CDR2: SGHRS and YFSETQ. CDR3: CASNPLYTGELFF. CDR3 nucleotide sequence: TGCGCCAGCAATCCGCTTTACACCGGGGAGCTGTTTTTT.

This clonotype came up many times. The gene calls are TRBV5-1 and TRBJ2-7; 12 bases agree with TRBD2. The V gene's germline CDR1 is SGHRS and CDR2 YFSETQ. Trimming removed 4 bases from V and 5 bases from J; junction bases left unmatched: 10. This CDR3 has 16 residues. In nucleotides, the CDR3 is TGCGCCAGCAGCCGACTAGCGGGAGCCGGAGCTAACGAGCAGTACTTC. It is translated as CASSRLAGAGANEQYF.

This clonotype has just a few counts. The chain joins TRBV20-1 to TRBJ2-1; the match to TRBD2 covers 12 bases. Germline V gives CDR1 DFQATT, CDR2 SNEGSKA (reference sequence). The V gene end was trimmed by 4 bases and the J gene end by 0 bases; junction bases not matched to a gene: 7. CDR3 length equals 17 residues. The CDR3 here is CSAISSGRGGSYNEQFF. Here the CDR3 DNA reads TGCAGTGCTATTTCTAGCGGGAGGGGGGGCTCCTACAATGAGCAGTTCTTC.

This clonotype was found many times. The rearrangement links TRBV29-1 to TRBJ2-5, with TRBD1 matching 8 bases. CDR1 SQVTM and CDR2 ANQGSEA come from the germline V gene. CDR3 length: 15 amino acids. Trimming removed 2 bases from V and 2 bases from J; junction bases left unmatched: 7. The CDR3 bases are TGCAGCGTTGAAATACCGGGACAGGTACAAGAGACCCAGTACTTC. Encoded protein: CSVEIPGQVQETQYF. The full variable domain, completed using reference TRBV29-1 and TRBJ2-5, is SAVISQKPSRDICQRGTSLTIQCQVDSQVTMMFWYRQQPGQSLTLIATANQGSEATYESGFVIDKFPISRPNLTFSTLTVSNMSPEDSSIYLCSVEIPGQVQETQYFGPGTRLLVL.

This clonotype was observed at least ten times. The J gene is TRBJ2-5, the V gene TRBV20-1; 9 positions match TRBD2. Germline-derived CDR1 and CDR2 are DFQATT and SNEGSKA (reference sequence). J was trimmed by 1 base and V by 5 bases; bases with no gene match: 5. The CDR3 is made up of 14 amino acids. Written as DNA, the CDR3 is TGCAGTGCTCGCCTAGCGGGGATCCAAGAGACCCAGTACTTC. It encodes CSARLAGIQETQYF.

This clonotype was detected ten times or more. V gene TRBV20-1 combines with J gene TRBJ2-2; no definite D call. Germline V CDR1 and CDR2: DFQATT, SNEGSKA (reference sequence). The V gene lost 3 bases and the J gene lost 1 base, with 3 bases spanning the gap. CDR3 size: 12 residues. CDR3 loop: CSASRNTGELFF. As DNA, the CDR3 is TGCAGTGCTAGCAGGAACACCGGGGAGCTGTTTTTT.

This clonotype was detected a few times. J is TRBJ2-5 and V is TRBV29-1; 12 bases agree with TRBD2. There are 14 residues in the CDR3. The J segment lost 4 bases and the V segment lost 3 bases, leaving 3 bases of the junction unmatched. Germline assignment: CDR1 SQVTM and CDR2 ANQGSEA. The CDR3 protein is CSVDMGLAGETQYF. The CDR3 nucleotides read TGCAGCGTTGACATGGGACTAGCGGGAGAGACCCAGTACTTC.